The 9 T cell receptor beta chains below were found in one sample sequenced in a study of spatial heterogeneity in lung cancer. General study findings and limits: Tumor mutation count correlated with how many alpha and beta TCRs expanded intratumorally.

TCRdb re-called the 5' RACE reads through MiXCR, storing one row per CDR3 protein. The sample holds about 13,000 distinct CDR3 sequences, approximately 2.9% seen once. Sample time point: sample taken at primary tumor resection. Antigens for these TCRs are unknown. The sequences come from lung tumor tissue, collected at surgery. All receptors come from a male donor with early-stage non-small cell lung cancer.

As concerns this clonotype: A read error is possible here, since a much larger clone lies one base away. The V and J genes are TRBV30 and TRBJ2-7, with unresolved D. The germline CDR1 and CDR2 sequences are GTSNPN and SVGIG (reference sequence). CDR3 length: 14 amino acids. V was cut by 5 bases and J by 6 bases, with 20 bases left in between. The CDR3: CAWGPVGTRSEQYF. In DNA form, the CDR3 reads TGTGCCTGGGGTCCTGTCGGTACACGAAGCGAGCAGTACTTC.

This clonotype was observed many times. The rearrangement joins TRBV30 to TRBJ1-5, with D unclear. This CDR3 spans 15 amino acids. Deletions cut 2 bases from V and 3 bases from J, with 14 bases between. Germline loops: CDR1 GTSNPN, CDR2 SVGIG (reference sequence). The CDR3 region is CAWSSIGRINQPQHF. DNA of the CDR3: TGTGCCTGGAGTTCTATAGGGAGGATCAATCAGCCCCAGCATTTT. The full variable domain, in which reference TRBV30 and TRBJ1-5 provide the parts outside the CDR3, is SQTIHQWPATLVQPVGSPLSLECTVEGTSNPNLYWYRQAAGRGLQLLFYSVGIGQISSEVPQNLSASRPQDRQFILSSKKLLLSDSGFYLCAWSSIGRINQPQHFGDGTRLSIL.

This clonotype has at least ten counts. The rearrangement uses TRBV5-6 and TRBJ2-5; D not certain. The CDR3 is 14 residues long. Germline loops: CDR1 SGHDT, CDR2 YYEEEE. The V end lost 4 bases, the J end lost 1 base, and 11 bases lay between the germline ends. The CDR3 DNA follows: TGTGCCAGCAGCCCACTTCGGGTCCAAGAGACCCAGTACTTC. It is translated as CASSPLRVQETQYF.

This clonotype has at least ten counts. CDR3 loop: CASSSGQRGNEQFF. The CDR3 DNA follows: TGCGCCAGCAGCTCGGGACAGCGGGGGAATGAGCAGTTCTTC. The gene calls are TRBV10-1 and TRBJ2-1; tentatively, D is TRBD2 (8 bases). Trimming shortened V by 6 bases and J by 7 bases, and 16 bases separated the two germline ends. This CDR3 is built from 14 residues. Germline V gene lookup returns CDR1 WNHNN and CDR2 SYGVQD (reference sequence).

By frequency in the sample, this clonotype is medium-sized. The chain carries TRBV7-2 and TRBJ2-3; D unclear. CDR3 length: 10 residues. Per germline, CDR1 SGHTA and CDR2 FQGNSA. Trimming removed 5 bases at V and 4 bases at J, with 1 base between. DNA of the CDR3: TGTGCCAGCAGCGCAGATACGCAGTATTTT. It translates to CASSADTQYF.

This clonotype was seen only a few times. CDR3 region: CASSFDPGLATEQYF. CDR3 sequence (DNA): TGCGCCAGCAGCTTTGACCCGGGACTAGCGACCGAGCAGTACTTC. This chain connects TRBV5-1 to TRBJ2-7; 10 positions match TRBD2. With 2 bases clipped from V and 6 bases from J, the junction kept 8 bases outside the gene matches. Germline CDR1 SGHRS, CDR2 YFSETQ. CDR3 length equals 15 residues.

This clonotype was recorded at least ten times. The V call is TRBV5-4, the J call TRBJ1-1; D is unresolved. Per germline, CDR1 SGHNT and CDR2 YYREEE (reference sequence). Trimming cost V 1 base and J 3 bases, with 10 bases left between them. The CDR3 contains 14 residues. CDR3 in DNA: TGTGCCAGCAGCTTGTTAGGGCCCTACACTGAAGCTTTCTTT. Protein: CASSLLGPYTEAFF.

With respect to this clonotype: A much larger clone is a single base away; this may be a read error. The V gene is TRBV7-2, the J gene TRBJ1-5, with 8 bases aligning to TRBD1. The CDR3 contains 15 residues. Germline V lookup: CDR1 SGHTA, CDR2 FQGNSA. CDR3 protein: CASSVQGGSNQPQNF. In DNA, the CDR3 is TGTGCCAGCAGCGTACAGGGGGGGTCCAATCAGCCCCAGAATTTT.

This clonotype rates as medium-sized. The CDR3 here is CASSLRQRNEKLFF. The CDR3 region has the DNA TGTGCCAGCAGCTTAAGACAGAGAAATGAAAAACTGTTTTTT. This sequence joins TRBV7-2 and TRBJ1-4; perhaps TRBD1 as D (5 bases). The CDR3 consists of 14 residues. Germline loops: CDR1 SGHTA, CDR2 FQGNSA. The germline V and J ends were trimmed by 2 bases and 5 bases, with 9 bases remaining between them.